The present T cell receptor (beta chain) was sequenced within a study of identical twins. This CDR3 has 13 residues. V dropped 8 bases and J dropped 0; count of bases not matched to a gene: 1. Germline V gives CDR1 ENHRY, CDR2 SYGVKD. Study-level points and caveats: The study found weaker excess twin sharing in beta out-of-frame sequences. With abundant cord blood beta clonotypes, insertions were fewer; memory repertoires showed no such pattern.

This clonotype was counted a few times. Its antigen is unidentified. A universal primer site was added by template switching, and unique molecular identifiers were carried by the cDNA. In TCRdb, the 5' RACE reads were re-called with MiXCR into one record per CDR3 protein. The data contain around 1.7 million distinct CDR3 sequences, around 29% of them singletons. V gene TRBV10-3 combines with J gene TRBJ1-1; 9 nucleotides align to TRBD1. Material: cord blood. This TCR derives from a newborn girl in good health. In nucleotides, the CDR3 is TGTGCCATCGGGACAGGGTTGAACACTGAAGCTTTCTTT. Translated, it gives CAIGTGLNTEAFF.